These 9 T cell receptor beta chains were all obtained from the same sample, sequenced in a study of tumor-infiltrating lymphocytes in oesophageal squamous cell carcinoma. TCRdb fed the PCR reads into MiXCR, producing one record per CDR3 protein. In the table there are some 15,000 distinct CDR3 sequences, over 50% of which are singletons. Material for sequencing was esophageal tumor tissue. These TCRs come from a female donor with esophageal squamous cell carcinoma.

This clonotype counts as medium-sized. J is TRBJ2-1 and V is TRBV28, with D possibly being TRBD1 (6 bases). Germline loops: CDR1 MDHEN, CDR2 SYDVKM. V lost 5 bases, J lost 11 bases, and 7 bases lay in between. The CDR3 has 10 amino acids. This CDR3 is CASSRDKQFF. The DNA for the CDR3 is TGTGCCAGCAGTAGGGACAAGCAGTTCTTC.

To note about this clonotype: With a much larger clone just one base away, this may be a read error. This chain connects TRBV7-2 to TRBJ2-7; D possibly corresponds to TRBD1 (6 bases). This CDR3 has 14 residues. CDR1 is SGHTA and CDR2 is FQGNSA in the germline V gene. Trimming stripped 3 bases from V and 2 bases from J, with 11 bases between. CDR3: CASSFDRLPYEQYF. CDR3 nucleotide sequence: TGTGCCAGCAGCTTCGACAGGCTACCCTACGAGCAGTACTTC.

In this sample, this clonotype turned up many times. The CDR3 bases are TGTGCCAGCAGAAGTGGGACAGGGGTGAATGAGCAGTTCTTC. Its translation is CASRSGTGVNEQFF. The chain employs TRBV27 and TRBJ2-1, with 10 bases lining up with TRBD1. V trimming: 6 bases; J trimming: 7 bases; junction bases outside the gene matches: 6. CDR1 and CDR2 (germline): MNHEY, SMNVEV (reference sequence). CDR3 length: 14 residues.

The chain is built from TRBV7-2 and TRBJ2-6; 9 nucleotides match TRBD1. The last part of the DNA fits TRBJ1-2 better; the J call may be wrong. Germline V gives CDR1 SGHTA, CDR2 FQGNSA. This CDR3 spans 14 amino acids. CDR3 in amino acids: CASSPTGGDYGYTF. The CDR3 nucleotides are TGTGCCAGCAGCCCCACAGGGGGCGACTATGGCTACACCTTC.

Of note for this clonotype: The CDR3 does not close with the conserved phenylalanine or tryptophan, likely indicating a read error. The limits of the CDR3 on the DNA are not certain, so only TCRdb's listed CDR3 is given. The gene calls are TRBV7-9 and TRBJ2-1; TRBD2 is taken as the D call from the table, unchecked against the DNA. From its first to its last residue, the CDR3 has 18 amino acids. Germline CDR1 reads SEHNR; CDR2 reads FQNEAQ (reference sequence). The CDR3 spells CASSDYGTSGSHEQYFGN.

Comments on this clonotype: Because it lacks the conserved phenylalanine or tryptophan at the end, this CDR3 is likely a read error. No DNA is shown, since the ends of the CDR3 on it are uncertain; the CDR3 is the one TCRdb lists. This chain links TRBV6-5 with TRBJ2-1; no DNA check was done on the table's D call, TRBD1. Germline V CDR1 and CDR2: MNHEY, SVGAGI. The CDR3 totals 16 residues, both ends included. This chain's CDR3 is CASSYDRGPYEQYFGN.

This clonotype was counted many times. With a much larger clone just one base away, this may be a read error. The chain has TRBV12-3 or TRBV12-4 and TRBJ2-7; D perhaps matches TRBD2 (6 bases). The V end lost 1 base, the J end lost 7 bases, and 20 bases lay between the germline ends. This CDR3 region has 16 residues. The CDR3 DNA follows: TGTGCCAGCAGTTTAGTACGGGAGCCCCCAAACAATGAGCAGTACTTC. Translated: CASSLVREPPNNEQYF.

The chain links TRBV7-2 to TRBJ1-2; D is perhaps TRBD1 (5 bases). This CDR3 is 13 amino acids long. V lost 1 base and J 8 bases, leaving 11 bases between the germline ends. Per germline, CDR1 SGHTA and CDR2 FQGNSA. This chain's CDR3 is CASSLGGRRGYTF. The CDR3 DNA reads as TGTGCCAGCAGCTTAGGGGGGAGGAGGGGCTACACCTTC.

The V and J genes are TRBV28 and TRBJ2-1; 9 positions agree with TRBD2. The CDR3 spans 16 residues. Germline CDR1 and CDR2: MDHEN and SYDVKM. Losses at the gene ends were 2 bases for V and 4 bases for J; bases not matched to a gene: 6. For the CDR3, the DNA is TGTGCCAGCAGTTTAATGACTAGCGGAGCTTACAATGAGCAGTTCTTC. The encoded protein is CASSLMTSGAYNEQFF.